This T cell receptor (beta chain) was documented in a study of cytomegalovirus exposure and HLA in healthy donors. Study results and caveats: A missense DCLRE1C variant was associated with V- and J-gene trimming of TCR beta chains in a later analysis, and an independent cohort replicated the association.

The V end lost 0 bases, the J end lost 3 bases, and 9 bases lay between the germline ends. The CDR3 covers 16 residues. Germline V gene lookup returns CDR1 LGHNA and CDR2 YSLEER. The PCR employed 60 Vbeta primers together with 13 Jbeta primers. Libraries were prepared by immunoSEQ multiplex PCR; TCRdb keeps only in-frame clonotypes and omits some of them. The profile covers around 93,000 clones, with 65% to 90% appearing a single time and roughly 3.5% taken by the ten largest. A remark on this clone: Its specificity is not known.

The rearrangement uses TRBV4-3 and TRBJ1-6; a weak D match, TRBD1 (6 bases). This receptor was obtained from a man younger than 40 in good health and CMV-seropositive. The specimen was PBMCs. As DNA, the CDR3 is TGCGCCAGCAGCCAAGACCGACAGGTCTATAATTCACCCCTCCACTTT. Its translation is CASSQDRQVYNSPLHF.